The 18 T cell receptor beta chains presented below share a single source sample, sequenced in a study of T cells in Graves' hyperthyroidism and ophthalmopathy. The CDR3 regions of TCR beta were amplified from RNA transcripts. HTBI primers were employed in a first-round RT-PCR of the TCR CDR3. TCRdb re-called the multiplex PCR reads through MiXCR, storing one row per CDR3 protein. The sample lists more than 450,000 distinct CDR3 sequences; approximately 14% were seen once. Sequencing was performed on blood. Every receptor here comes from a woman in her forties with Graves' hyperthyroidism.

This clonotype was seen a few times. The chain carries TRBV5-1 and TRBJ1-5, with D possibly matching TRBD1 (6 bases). Germline V gene lookup returns CDR1 SGHRS and CDR2 YFSETQ. Trimming stripped 0 bases from V and 0 bases from J, with 16 bases between. The CDR3 is made up of 18 amino acids. The CDR3: CASSLAGGRLNSNQPQHF. The CDR3 region has the DNA TGCGCCAGCAGCTTGGCTGGGGGGCGGCTTAATAGCAATCAGCCCCAGCATTTT.

This clonotype was seen ten or more times. The chain couples TRBV28 to TRBJ2-7, with D perhaps TRBD1 (5 bases). This CDR3 contains 14 residues. Trimming took 3 bases from V and 6 from J, leaving 15 bases between them. The germline V gene has CDR1 MDHEN and CDR2 SYDVKM. The CDR3 spells CASSFGQGVSEQYF. CDR3 sequence (DNA): TGTGCCAGCAGTTTCGGGCAGGGTGTATCCGAGCAGTACTTC.

The rearrangement uses TRBV18 and TRBJ1-2; D is perhaps TRBD1 (6 bases). The CDR3 runs 13 residues. The germline V and J ends were trimmed by 6 bases and 4 bases, with 12 bases remaining between them. Germline V lookup: CDR1 KGHSH, CDR2 LQKENI. The CDR3 sequence is CASSETGSYGYTF. The CDR3 DNA sequence: TGTGCCAGCTCGGAGACAGGCTCCTATGGCTACACCTTC.

The J gene is TRBJ2-7, the V gene TRBV6-4, with 16 bases aligning to TRBD2. Germline assignment: CDR1 MRHNA and CDR2 SNTAGT. The V gene end was trimmed by 5 bases and the J gene end by 5 bases; junction bases not matched to a gene: 12. The CDR3 extends over 18 amino acids. This CDR3 reads CASSYRGTSGRAGDEQYF. The CDR3, as DNA: TGTGCCAGCAGTTATCGAGGGACTAGCGGGAGGGCCGGGGACGAGCAGTACTTC.

The chain carries TRBV6-1 and TRBJ1-2; 9 bases are a match to TRBD1. The V and J ends lost 6 bases and 10 bases, in that order; junction bases with no gene match: 9. The germline CDR1 and CDR2 sequences are MNHNS and SASEGT. The CDR3 loop spans 13 amino acids. DNA of the CDR3: TGTGCCAGCAGCCCGACAGGGGGAGAGGACTACACCTTC. Translated, it gives CASSPTGGEDYTF.

The rearrangement uses TRBV19 and TRBJ1-6; D perhaps matches TRBD1 (5 bases). Trimming stripped 3 bases from V and 10 bases from J, with 16 bases between. The CDR3 has 15 amino acids. CDR1 LNHDA and CDR2 SQIVND come from the germline V gene (reference sequence). The CDR3 nucleotides are TGTGCCAGTAGTATTCGAGGCAGGGAAGACTCACCCCTCCACTTT. Protein sequence: CASSIRGREDSPLHF.

The CDR3 sequence is CASTLGQGNYGYTF. The CDR3 DNA follows: TGTGCCAGCACCTTGGGGCAGGGAAACTATGGCTACACCTTC. The chain joins TRBV9 to TRBJ1-2; D possibly corresponds to TRBD1 (5 bases). The CDR3 contains 14 residues. Germline loops: CDR1 SGDLS, CDR2 YYNGEE. Trimming removed 6 bases at V and 2 bases at J, with 14 bases between.

This clonotype was picked up many times. V and J are TRBV11-2 and TRBJ1-1; TRBD1 agrees at 9 bases. The germline V gene has CDR1 SGHAT and CDR2 FQNNGV. The CDR3 loop spans 14 amino acids. V lost 5 bases and J lost 5; bases outside the gene matches: 6. CDR3 amino acids: CASSPDRGLTEAFF. CDR3 DNA: TGTGCCAGCAGCCCCGACAGGGGGTTAACTGAAGCTTTCTTT.

This clonotype was picked up many times. The chain links TRBV27 to TRBJ2-7; TRBD2 matches 7 bases. V gave up 5 bases and J gave up 3 bases; unmatched junction bases: 10. Germline V gene data show CDR1 as MNHEY and CDR2 as SMNVEV (reference sequence). The CDR3 has 15 amino acids. The CDR3, as DNA: TGTGCCAGCAGTCCGTCTGGCGGGAGAATCTACGAGCAGTACTTC. Its protein product is CASSPSGGRIYEQYF.

This clonotype was seen only once. The V gene is TRBV6-2 or TRBV6-3, the J gene TRBJ1-2; 10 bases map to TRBD1. V lost 6 bases and J lost 2; bases outside the gene matches: 6. The CDR3 totals 15 residues. Germline V gene lookup returns CDR1 MNHEY and CDR2 SVGEGT. CDR3 residues: CASRMTGGGNYGYTF. The CDR3, as DNA: TGTGCCAGCAGGATGACAGGGGGCGGGAACTATGGCTACACCTTC.

The gene calls are TRBV19 and TRBJ1-5, with D possibly being TRBD1 (6 bases). V lost 4 bases, J lost 0 bases, and 13 bases lay in between. Germline V gives CDR1 LNHDA, CDR2 SQIVND (reference sequence). The CDR3 has 16 residues. The CDR3, as DNA: TGTGCCAGTAGTAGCCGGGACACCATTAGCAATCAGCCCCAGCATTTT. Translation gives CASSSRDTISNQPQHF. Full variable domain (remainder filled in from reference TRBV19 and TRBJ1-5): DGGITQSPKYLFRKEGQNVTLSCEQNLNHDAMYWYRQDPGQGLRLIYYSQIVNDFQKGDIAEGYSVSREKKESFPLTVTSAQKNPTAFYLCASSSRDTISNQPQHFGDGTRLSIL.

The rearrangement uses TRBV27 and TRBJ2-1; 9 nucleotides match TRBD2. Trimming at V came to 5 bases and at J to 6 bases, leaving 14 bases not matched to a gene. This CDR3 is 17 amino acids long. Germline V lookup: CDR1 MNHEY, CDR2 SMNVEV (reference sequence). CDR3 coding DNA: TGTGCCAGCAGTCGCCTCCCCCTAGCGGGAACCATCAATGAGCAGTTCTTC. Translation gives CASSRLPLAGTINEQFF.

This clonotype was seen many times. CDR3 protein: CAWSLLAGADEQYF. The CDR3 DNA reads TGTGCCTGGAGTTTACTAGCGGGAGCGGACGAGCAGTACTTC. The V call is TRBV30, the J call TRBJ2-7, with 11 nucleotides matching TRBD2. With V trimmed by 2 bases and J by 5 bases, 5 bases remained unmatched. There are 14 residues in the CDR3. The germline CDR1 and CDR2 sequences are GTSNPN and SVGIG (reference sequence).

This clonotype was recorded a few times. The chain recombines TRBV20-1 with TRBJ1-6; 9 nucleotides align to TRBD1. This CDR3 region has 19 residues. CDR1 is DFQATT, CDR2 SNEGSKA, per germline (reference sequence). Trimming took 0 bases from V and 0 from J; bases not matched to a gene: 9. CDR3 loop: CSARDPGQGSSSYNSPLHF. The CDR3 DNA reads TGCAGTGCTAGAGATCCGGGACAGGGATCTAGCTCCTATAATTCACCCCTCCACTTT.

This clonotype was seen ten or more times. The chain employs TRBV4-1 and TRBJ2-5; D is ambiguous. With 2 bases removed from V and 5 bases from J, the gap between germline ends came to 12 bases. CDR1 is MGHRA and CDR2 is YSYEKL in the germline V gene. CDR3 size: 14 residues. CDR3 bases: TGCGCCAGCAGCCAACCGACGGAAGCGGAGACCCAGTACTTC. Its protein is CASSQPTEAETQYF.

This clonotype occurred a few times. This chain uses TRBV9 with TRBJ2-1; 9 bases are a match to TRBD1. Losses at the gene ends were 3 bases for V and 6 bases for J; bases not matched to a gene: 7. CDR1 and CDR2 from the germline V gene are SGDLS and YYNGEE. The CDR3 covers 15 residues. CDR3 nucleotide sequence: TGTGCCAGCAGCGCAGGGACAGGGCTGATCAATGAGCAGTTCTTC. Translated, it gives CASSAGTGLINEQFF.

This clonotype was observed at least ten times. The V and J genes are TRBV6-1 and TRBJ2-4; 8 bases are a match to TRBD2. Germline CDR1 MNHNS, CDR2 SASEGT. The trim removed 5 bases at V and 1 base at J, leaving 13 bases unmatched. The CDR3 extends over 18 amino acids. The CDR3 DNA reads as TGTGCCAGCAGTTCCCGGGGTAGCGGGACTCTCGCCAAAAACATTCAGTACTTC. Translating gives CASSSRGSGTLAKNIQYF.

In this sample, this clonotype turned up many times. V gene TRBV7-2 combines with J gene TRBJ2-2; 8 nucleotides match TRBD1. The germline gives CDR1 SGHTA, CDR2 FQGNSA. The CDR3 has 18 residues. Trimming cost V 5 bases and J 4 bases; bases outside gene matches: 15. CDR3 loop: CASSNSPRQGAGTGELFF. Here the CDR3 DNA reads TGTGCCAGCAGCAATAGCCCTAGGCAGGGGGCAGGCACCGGGGAGCTGTTTTTT.